The 26 T cell receptor beta chains listed next were all sequenced from one sample in a study of CD8 T cells in ankylosing spondylitis. One entry per CDR3 protein results from TCRdb running MiXCR on the 5' RACE reads. The table lists tens of thousands of distinct CDR3 sequences, roughly 5% of them singletons. The specimen was blood, either unsorted or a sorted T cell fraction (not recorded which). Every receptor here comes from a male donor with ankylosing spondylitis or in good health (not recorded which).

This clonotype was observed many times. This chain joins TRBV20-1 and TRBJ2-7; D is uncertain. Germline lookup yields CDR1 DFQATT and CDR2 SNEGSKA (reference sequence). The CDR3 is 13 residues long. V was cut by 2 bases and J by 2 bases, with 10 bases left in between. The CDR3, as DNA: TGCAGTGCTAGACCCCGGGCCACCTACGAGCAGTACTTC. It encodes CSARPRATYEQYF.

This clonotype appeared a single time. Compared with germline, one end of the junction differs, possibly owing to a read error. This chain joins TRBV6-2 or TRBV6-3 and TRBJ2-6; TRBD1 aligns across 10 bases. Germline CDR1 reads MNHEY; CDR2 reads SVGEGT. The CDR3 consists of 17 residues. The DNA for the CDR3 is TGTGCCAGCAGTTCCCGGGACAGGGGTTCTGGGGCCAACGCCCTGACTTTC. Translating gives CASSSRDRGSGANALTF.

This clonotype appeared many times. V and J are TRBV6-5 and TRBJ2-2; D is ambiguous. V gave up 0 bases and J gave up 0 bases, with 8 bases separating them. Germline assignment: CDR1 MNHEY and CDR2 SVGAGI. This CDR3 is 16 amino acids long. CDR3 loop: CASSYSASPNTGELFF. Here the CDR3 DNA reads TGTGCCAGCAGTTACTCGGCCAGCCCGAACACCGGGGAGCTGTTTTTT.

The V and J genes are TRBV5-1 and TRBJ2-3; 8 nucleotides line up with TRBD1. Germline-derived CDR1 and CDR2 are SGHRS and YFSETQ. V trimming: 4 bases; J trimming: 2 bases; junction bases outside the gene matches: 3. The CDR3 consists of 14 residues. CDR3 protein: CASSTDRATDTQYF. Written as DNA, the CDR3 is TGCGCCAGCAGCACGGACAGGGCCACAGATACGCAGTATTTT.

This clonotype was recorded at least ten times. This chain uses TRBV5-1 with TRBJ1-4, with D perhaps TRBD1 (6 bases). Germline assignment: CDR1 SGHRS and CDR2 YFSETQ. Trimming cost V 3 bases and J 6 bases, with 15 bases left between them. CDR3 size: 15 residues. The CDR3 protein is CASSSGRTDDEKLFF. The CDR3 coding sequence is TGCGCCAGCAGCTCCGGACGGACAGACGATGAAAAACTGTTTTTT. Full variable domain (missing parts from reference TRBV5-1 and TRBJ1-4): KAGVTQTPRYLIKTRGQQVTLSCSPISGHRSVSWYQQTPGQGLQFLFEYFSETQRNKGNFPGRFSGRQFSNSRSEMNVSTLELGDSALYLCASSSGRTDDEKLFFGSGTQLSVL.

The table lists this clonotype with many counts. J is TRBJ2-7 and V is TRBV18, with TRBD2 identical over 7 bases. This CDR3 region has 15 residues. V lost 6 bases and J lost 4; bases outside the gene matches: 12. Germline CDR1 KGHSH, CDR2 LQKENI. CDR3 coding DNA: TGTGCCAGCTCCCCGGGGGAGGGCCGGCTTTACGAGCAGTACTTC. As protein: CASSPGEGRLYEQYF.

Many counts were recorded for this clonotype. The chain employs TRBV5-1 and TRBJ2-1; D might be TRBD1 (6 bases). Germline V gene lookup returns CDR1 SGHRS and CDR2 YFSETQ. Trimming left V 3 bases short and J 3 bases short, with 13 bases between. CDR3 length equals 15 residues. For the CDR3, the DNA is TGCGCCAGCAGCTCCACAGGGCCTGGCTACAATGAGCAGTTCTTC. This sequence encodes CASSSTGPGYNEQFF.

There are many counts of this clonotype. V is TRBV23-1 and J is TRBJ2-7, with D perhaps being TRBD1 or TRBD2 (7 bases each). Being an ORF, TRBV23-1 has a function that is uncertain. The CDR3 has 15 amino acids. Trimming stripped 4 bases from V and 2 bases from J, with 15 bases between. DNA of the CDR3: TGCGCCAGCAGTCCAGGGGGGGCCGAACCCTACGAGCAGTACTTC. It is translated as CASSPGGAEPYEQYF.

Worth noting for this clonotype: A read error may be the cause here, since a much bigger clone is one base away. The chain employs TRBV20-1 and TRBJ2-6, with unresolved D. Germline-derived CDR1 and CDR2 are DFQATT and SNEGSKA (reference sequence). The CDR3 is made up of 15 amino acids. The CDR3 region has the DNA TGCTGTGCTAGAGATTACACAGCTGGGACCAACGTCCTGACTTTC. Its protein product is CCARDYTAGTNVLTF.

The J gene is TRBJ2-5, the V gene TRBV20-1, with D perhaps matching TRBD1 (5 bases). CDR1 and CDR2 (germline): DFQATT, SNEGSKA (reference sequence). Trimming pared 0 bases from V and 4 bases from J, leaving 9 bases between. CDR3 length: 13 amino acids. Here the CDR3 reads CSARDWGRETQYF. Here the CDR3 DNA reads TGCAGTGCTAGAGATTGGGGCCGAGAGACCCAGTACTTC.

This clonotype occurred many times. The chain joins TRBV6-2 or TRBV6-3 to TRBJ1-5; 8 bases align to TRBD1. The trim removed 8 bases at V and 4 bases at J, leaving 4 bases unmatched. The CDR3 extends over 13 amino acids. Germline V CDR1 and CDR2: MNHEY, SVGEGT. CDR3: CASAWTGNQPQHF. DNA for the CDR3: TGTGCCAGCGCTTGGACAGGGAATCAGCCCCAGCATTTT.

This clonotype has just one count. The chain recombines TRBV19 with TRBJ1-2; D is unresolved. This CDR3 has 13 amino acids. Germline CDR1 reads LNHDA; CDR2 reads SQIVND (reference sequence). Trimming stripped 7 bases from V and 7 bases from J, with 16 bases between. The CDR3 DNA is TGTGCCAGTAACGAGACTCCGGATTCTGGCTACACCTTC. Amino acid sequence: CASNETPDSGYTF.

This clonotype came up many times. The CDR3 sequence: CSVRSSGGGNEQFF. Here the CDR3 DNA reads TGCAGCGTTCGGTCTAGCGGGGGTGGCAATGAGCAGTTCTTC. This chain links TRBV29-1 with TRBJ2-1; 10 bases line up with TRBD2. V shed 5 bases and J 6 bases; nucleotides not matched to a gene: 7. Germline lookup yields CDR1 SQVTM and CDR2 ANQGSEA. This CDR3 spans 14 amino acids.

This clonotype was counted at least ten times. The chain uses TRBV11-1 and TRBJ2-7, with 10 bases that match TRBD1. There are 15 residues in the CDR3. Germline assignment: CDR1 SGHAT and CDR2 FQDESV (reference sequence). Trimming cost V 5 bases and J 4 bases; bases outside gene matches: 8. DNA for the CDR3: TGTGCCAGCAGCCCGCAGGACAGGGGGGATTACGAGCAGTACTTC. Translating it yields CASSPQDRGDYEQYF.

This clonotype was observed many times. CDR3 region: CASSYRTYGYTF. CDR3 DNA sequence: TGTGCCAGCAGTTACCGGACCTATGGCTACACCTTC. The chain carries TRBV6-2 or TRBV6-3 and TRBJ1-2; D is unclear. CDR3 length: 12 residues. V dropped 2 bases and J dropped 4 bases, with 5 bases sitting between them. Germline-derived CDR1 and CDR2 are MNHEY and SVGEGT.

This clonotype was picked up many times. The V call is TRBV18, the J call TRBJ2-1; perhaps TRBD2 as D (5 bases). The CDR3 spans 15 residues. V lost 3 bases and J 2 bases, leaving 11 bases between the germline ends. Germline-derived CDR1 and CDR2 are KGHSH and LQKENI. Here the CDR3 reads CASSPRDPTYNEQFF. CDR3 in DNA: TGTGCCAGCTCACCCCGGGATCCAACCTACAATGAGCAGTTCTTC.

This clonotype was observed a single time. The chain uses TRBV10-3 and TRBJ2-3; tentatively, D is TRBD1 or TRBD2 (6 bases each). The germline CDR1 and CDR2 sequences are ENHRY and SYGVKD. CDR3 length equals 15 residues. Trimming shortened V by 6 bases and J by 0 bases, and 13 bases separated the two germline ends. Here the CDR3 reads CAIRRGDGSTDTQYF. The CDR3 coding sequence is TGTGCCATCAGGAGGGGGGACGGAAGCACAGATACGCAGTATTTT.

This chain joins TRBV7-2 and TRBJ2-1; 7 positions agree with TRBD2. Germline V gene sequence: CDR1 SGHTA, CDR2 FQGNSA. The CDR3 spans 17 residues. The V gene end was trimmed by 0 bases and the J gene end by 6 bases; junction bases not matched to a gene: 11. The CDR3 reads CASSLAWGGSGFNEQFF. DNA of the CDR3: TGTGCCAGCAGCTTAGCGTGGGGGGGGTCGGGGTTCAATGAGCAGTTCTTC.

The sample holds many counts of this clonotype. The V gene is TRBV2, the J gene TRBJ2-5; the match to TRBD1 covers 12 bases. The CDR3 sequence is 15 residues long. Germline CDR1 reads SNHLY; CDR2 reads FYNNEI. Trimming took 6 bases from V and 4 from J; bases not matched to a gene: 6. This chain's CDR3 is CASRGTGGAAETQYF. CDR3 in DNA: TGTGCCAGCAGGGGGACAGGGGGCGCAGCAGAGACCCAGTACTTC.

This clonotype occurred many times. V gene TRBV18 combines with J gene TRBJ2-7; 8 bases are shared with TRBD1. Germline V gives CDR1 KGHSH, CDR2 LQKENI. This CDR3 is built from 15 residues. V trimming: 3 bases; J trimming: 1 base; junction bases outside the gene matches: 5. CDR3 protein: CASSPRTGTSYEQYF. The CDR3 coding sequence is TGTGCCAGCTCACCCAGGACAGGGACTTCCTACGAGCAGTACTTC.

This clonotype was counted at least ten times. The rearrangement uses TRBV20-1 and TRBJ1-1, with TRBD1 as a possible D gene (6 bases). Deletions cut 2 bases from V and 8 bases from J, with 18 bases between. This CDR3 is 14 amino acids long. CDR1 and CDR2 from the germline V gene are DFQATT and SNEGSKA (reference sequence). CDR3 in DNA: TGCAGTGCTAGAAGGCTGGGACAAGGTCCGGAAGCTTTCTTT. This encodes CSARRLGQGPEAFF.

Ten or more counts support this clonotype. The V and J genes are TRBV20-1 and TRBJ1-2; D remains ambiguous. Trimming removed 4 bases at V and 2 bases at J, with 14 bases between. The germline V gene has CDR1 DFQATT and CDR2 SNEGSKA (reference sequence). The CDR3 length is 14 residues. The CDR3 sequence is CSATIGGMNYGYTF. The CDR3 nucleotides read TGCAGTGCTACCATAGGTGGTATGAACTATGGCTACACCTTC.

This clonotype occurred many times. The chain uses TRBV3-1 and TRBJ1-1; D unresolved. Germline CDR1 reads LGHDT; CDR2 reads YNNKEL (reference sequence). The CDR3 is made up of 13 amino acids. V was pared by 3 bases and J by 4 bases, with 9 bases between. CDR3 loop: CASSQEFGTEAFF. The CDR3 DNA reads TGTGCCAGCAGCCAGGAATTCGGCACTGAAGCTTTCTTT. Complete variable domain (other parts from reference TRBV3-1 and TRBJ1-1): DTAVSQTPKYLVTQMGNDKSIKCEQNLGHDTMYWYKQDSKKFLKIMFSYNNKELIINETVPNRFSPKSPDKAHLNLHINSLELGDSAVYFCASSQEFGTEAFFGQGTRLTVV.

This clonotype appeared many times. The chain recombines TRBV6-5 with TRBJ2-1; D unclear. Germline values: CDR1 MNHEY, CDR2 SVGAGI. CDR3 length: 17 residues. V was pared by 0 bases and J by 6 bases, with 18 bases between. The CDR3 sequence is CASSYSIGLVEINEQFF. CDR3 nucleotide sequence: TGTGCCAGCAGTTACTCGATTGGTCTAGTTGAGATCAATGAGCAGTTCTTC.

Judged by abundance, this clonotype is medium-sized. This sequence joins TRBV29-1 and TRBJ1-2; no clear D gene. CDR1 SQVTM and CDR2 ANQGSEA come from the germline V gene. With 2 bases removed from V and 2 bases from J, the gap between germline ends came to 9 bases. The CDR3 is 13 residues long. The CDR3 sequence is CSVEQEDNYGYTF. DNA of the CDR3: TGCAGCGTTGAACAGGAGGACAACTATGGCTACACCTTC.

This clonotype appeared many times. The rearrangement joins TRBV28 to TRBJ2-4, with D possibly matching TRBD2 (6 bases). The CDR3 is 12 amino acids. The germline gives CDR1 MDHEN, CDR2 SYDVKM. DNA of the CDR3: TGTGCGGCGGGGCAGGGAGAAAACATTCAGTACTTC. Encoded protein: CAAGQGENIQYF.